These T cell receptor beta chains were read from a single sample in a study of blood T cell repertoires in COVID-19. Sequenced by immunoSEQ multiplex PCR; TCRdb stores in-frame clones only, minus some. The sample contains just over 95,000 clones, 82% of which appear only once. Sequences were obtained from peripheral blood. These receptors were taken from a man at least 80 years old with acute or convalescent COVID-19. Each CDR3 is given with its conserved first and last residue. Fields, in order: V gene, J gene, clone size, D gene, CDR3 protein, CDR3 DNA. A D gene is named only where the DNA matches it firmly. Not all rows give a size; the values are once, few, many and, for expanded clones, a class.

TRBV7-6,TRBJ2-5,once,NA,CASSLGWRAGETQYF,TGTGCCAGCAGCTTAGGATGGAGGGCTGGGGAGACCCAGTACTTC
TRBV6-1,TRBJ1-3,many,NA,CASSEDGGRGNTIYF,TGTGCCAGCAGTGAAGACGGGGGACGTGGAAACACCATATATTTT
TRBV28,TRBJ1-1,NA,NA,CASSSPRNTEAFF,TGTGCCAGCAGTTCGCCGAGGAACACTGAAGCTTTCTTT
TRBV7-9,TRBJ1-4,NA,NA,CASSGGTANEKLFF,TGTGCCAGCAGTGGCGGGACGGCTAATGAAAAACTGTTTTTT
TRBV2,TRBJ2-7,NA,TRBD2,CASRDPGTSGGYEQYF,TGTGCCAGCAGAGACCCCGGGACTAGCGGGGGGTACGAGCAGTACTTC
TRBV19,TRBJ2-2,few,NA,CASSRQGSRTGELFF,TGTGCCAGTAGTCGGCAGGGATCACGCACCGGGGAGCTGTTTTTT
TRBV7-8,TRBJ1-1,many,NA,CASSTLGGPNTEAFF,TGTGCCAGCAGCACCCTAGGGGGACCGAACACTGAAGCTTTCTTT
TRBV10-2,TRBJ2-1,NA,TRBD2,CASRGLAADNEQFF,TGCGCCAGCAGGGGACTAGCGGCCGATAATGAGCAGTTCTTC
TRBV7-9,TRBJ2-7,once,TRBD1,CASSLGAGTGANEQYF,TGTGCCAGCAGCTTAGGGGCCGGGACAGGGGCGAACGAGCAGTACTTC
TRBV28,TRBJ2-1,NA,TRBD1,CASSSFRTGGNEQFF,TGTGCCAGCAGTTCCTTTCGGACAGGTGGAAATGAGCAGTTCTTC
TRBV9,TRBJ2-7,NA,NA,CASSPSGGFSYEQYF,TGTGCCAGCAGCCCCAGCGGCGGGTTCTCCTACGAGCAGTACTTC
TRBV5-1,TRBJ2-1,NA,TRBD1,CASSLQGAGRRYEQFF,TGCGCCAGCAGCCTCCAGGGGGCCGGTAGACGGTATGAGCAGTTCTTC
TRBV7-9,TRBJ1-3,few,NA,CASSFTDRGNTIYF,TGTGCCAGCAGCTTTACGGACAGAGGAAACACCATATATTTT
TRBV2,TRBJ2-2,NA,NA,CASSPTRTGELFF,TGTGCCAGCAGTCCTACTCGAACCGGGGAGCTGTTTTTT
TRBV28,TRBJ2-3,NA,TRBD2,CASSLTGAGGQDTQYF,TGTGCCAGCAGTCTCACTGGAGCGGGGGGGCAAGATACGCAGTATTTT
TRBV5-1,TRBJ1-4,NA,NA,CASSLSGNEKLFF,TGCGCCAGCAGCTTGTCCGGGAATGAAAAACTGTTTTTT
TRBV7-2,TRBJ1-2,once,TRBD1,CASSSRLQGASSFYTF,TGTGCCAGCAGCTCCCGTTTACAGGGGGCGTCGTCTTTCTACACCTTC
TRBV7-8,TRBJ1-3,NA,NA,CASSRHRVSGNTIYF,TGTGCCAGCAGCCGGCACAGGGTCTCTGGAAACACCATATATTTT
TRBV28,TRBJ1-5,few,NA,CASRPGLSNQPQHF,TGTGCCAGCAGACCGGGACTCTCCAATCAGCCCCAGCATTTT
TRBV19,TRBJ2-4,NA,NA,CASTSSSLAKNIQYF,TGTGCCAGTACGAGCTCGTCCCTAGCCAAAAACATTCAGTACTTC
TRBV7-9,TRBJ2-5,NA,NA,CASSPRRALYQETQYF,TGTGCCAGCAGCCCCCGGAGGGCCCTGTACCAAGAGACCCAGTACTTC
TRBV9,TRBJ2-2,NA,NA,CASSPQLTGELFF,TGTGCCAGCAGCCCTCAGTTGACCGGGGAGCTGTTTTTT
TRBV3-1/TRBV3-2,TRBJ2-7,NA,TRBD1,CASSHTGTGRYEQYF,TGTGCCAGCAGCCATACCGGGACAGGCCGGTACGAGCAGTACTTC
TRBV30,TRBJ1-4,few,NA,CAWSIREKLFF,TGTGCCTGGAGTATCAGAGAAAAACTGTTTTTT
TRBV5-4,TRBJ2-5,NA,NA,CASSRSGLREVRETQYF,TGTGCCAGCAGCCGCAGCGGTTTAAGGGAGGTCCGGGAGACCCAGTACTTC
TRBV28,TRBJ1-2,NA,TRBD1,CASYLRGRDYGYTF,TGTGCCAGCTATTTGAGGGGGCGCGACTATGGCTACACCTTC
TRBV6-1,TRBJ1-3,NA,TRBD1,CASSEATGIYTIYF,TGTGCCAGCAGTGAGGCGACAGGGATATACACCATATATTTT
TRBV19,TRBJ2-7,NA,NA,CASSGRDVLYEQYF,TGTGCCAGTAGTGGGCGGGACGTTCTCTACGAGCAGTACTTC
TRBV5-6,TRBJ2-5,NA,TRBD1,CASSLLSGRGRGETQYF,TGTGCCAGCAGCTTGTTGAGCGGCAGGGGGCGGGGAGAGACCCAGTACTTC
TRBV18,TRBJ1-4,NA,NA,CASSPSATNEKLFF,TGTGCCAGCTCACCATCCGCAACTAATGAAAAACTGTTTTTT
TRBV5-1,TRBJ2-5,few,TRBD1,CASSSGTAQETQYF,TGCGCCAGCAGCTCTGGGACAGCACAAGAGACCCAGTACTTC
TRBV7-2,TRBJ1-6,NA,NA,CASSLGGGNSPLHF,TGTGCCAGCAGCTTAGGAGGCGGGAATTCACCCCTCCACTTT
TRBV24-1,TRBJ2-3,NA,TRBD2,CATSAGTSEKDTQYF,TGTGCCACCAGTGCCGGGACTAGCGAAAAAGATACGCAGTATTTT
TRBV5-4,TRBJ1-2,NA,TRBD1,CASNAGQANYGYTF,TGTGCCAGCAACGCCGGACAGGCGAACTATGGCTACACCTTC
TRBV9,TRBJ1-3,NA,NA,CASSPRRSSGNTIYF,TGTGCCAGCAGCCCCCGTAGGAGCTCTGGAAACACCATATATTTT
TRBV29-1,TRBJ1-1,NA,TRBD1,CSVRDREAFF,TGCAGCGTCAGGGACAGGGAAGCTTTCTTT
TRBV11-2,TRBJ2-2,NA,NA,CASSLVAGSGTGELFF,TGTGCCAGCAGCTTAGTTGCTGGGTCGGGCACCGGGGAGCTGTTTTTT
TRBV28,TRBJ1-5,once,NA,CASSDNREHHF,TGTGCCAGCAGTGATAACAGGGAGCACCATTTT
TRBV7-2,TRBJ1-2,once,TRBD1,CASSKWTGEPYTF,TGTGCCAGCAGCAAATGGACAGGGGAGCCCTACACCTTC